This T cell receptor (beta chain) is drawn from a study of early stage breast cancer tumors. The protocol was immunoSEQ multiplex PCR, while the TCRdb copy is restricted to in-frame clones and leaves out a portion. The sample has 50,000 to 65,000 clones, 65% to 80% seen once. This CDR3 spans 15 amino acids. Germline V gives CDR1 GTSNPN, CDR2 SVGIG (reference sequence). Trimming at V came to 1 base and at J to 6 bases, leaving 9 bases not matched to a gene. This clonotype originated in a person in their thirties with breast cancer. Material for sequencing was blood. The chain combines TRBV30 with TRBJ2-3; 8 bases match TRBD2. The CDR3 coding sequence is TGTGCCTGGAGTGGGGACGGGAGGGCCCCGGATACGCAGTATTTT. Translating it yields CAWSGDGRAPDTQYF. Drawing the rest from reference TRBV30 and TRBJ2-3, the complete variable domain is SQTIHQWPATLVQPVGSPLSLECTVEGTSNPNLYWYRQAAGRGLQLLFYSVGIGQISSEVPQNLSASRPQDRQFILSSKKLLLSDSGFYLCAWSGDGRAPDTQYFGPGTRLTVL.